The 30 T cell receptor beta chains given below trace back to one sample, sequenced in a study of molecular identifiers for immune sequencing clone quantification. Via MiXCR, TCRdb re-called the PCR reads, giving one row per CDR3 protein. The sample records 85,000 to 90,000 distinct CDR3 sequences, around 17% being singletons. The sequenced material came from naive CD8+ T cells from blood, with Jurkat cell RNA spiked in. This sample's subset: FACS-sorted CD8+CD4-CCR7+CD45RA+ naive T cells. The receptors derive from a human donor in good health. Some libraries in this study had Jurkat cell RNA spiked in.

This clonotype was counted many times. The chain joins TRBV29-1 to TRBJ1-2; D perhaps matches TRBD1 (5 bases). V dropped 6 bases and J dropped 4 bases, with 18 bases sitting between them. Germline CDR1 reads SQVTM; CDR2 reads ANQGSEA. The CDR3 runs to 14 residues. CDR3 bases: TGCAGCGTATCAAGTGCGGGGCGATCCTATGGCTACACCTTC. Its translation is CSVSSAGRSYGYTF.

Ten or more counts support this clonotype. The chain is built from TRBV7-6 and TRBJ2-7; no definite D call. Trimming left V 3 bases short and J 2 bases short, with 8 bases between. The CDR3 is 13 residues long. Germline V gives CDR1 SGHVS, CDR2 FNYEAQ. The CDR3 here is CASSLNSAYEQYF. The CDR3 region has the DNA TGTGCCAGCAGCTTGAACAGCGCCTACGAGCAGTACTTC. The whole variable domain, filled in from reference TRBV7-6 and TRBJ2-7, reads GAGVSQSPRYKVTKRGQDVALRCDPISGHVSLYWYRQALGQGPEFLTYFNYEAQQDKSGLPNDRFSAERPEGSISTLTIQRTEQRDSAMYRCASSLNSAYEQYFGPGTRLTVT.

This clonotype was seen a handful of times. The CDR3 DNA reads as TGTGCCAGCAGCCAAGAGACAGGGGGGAACGAGCAGTACTTC. This translates into CASSQETGGNEQYF. This chain connects TRBV4-2 to TRBJ2-7, with 9 bases fitting TRBD1. Germline CDR1 and CDR2: LGHNA and YNFKEQ. This CDR3 has 14 amino acids. J was trimmed by 5 bases and V by 0 bases; bases with no gene match: 2.

This clonotype was recorded many times. The chain carries TRBV20-1 and TRBJ2-7; D is possibly TRBD1 (6 bases). Trimming took off 4 bases at V and 3 bases at J, with 19 bases between the two ends. The CDR3 extends over 15 amino acids. Germline assignment: CDR1 DFQATT and CDR2 SNEGSKA (reference sequence). The CDR3 loop reads CSAKIRRDTHYEQYF. The DNA for the CDR3 is TGCAGTGCTAAAATCAGACGGGACACGCACTACGAGCAGTACTTC.

This clonotype was recorded many times. V is TRBV9 and J is TRBJ2-5; no definite D call. The CDR3 has 13 amino acids. Germline CDR1 and CDR2: SGDLS and YYNGEE. V lost 3 bases and J 4 bases, leaving 10 bases between the germline ends. Here the CDR3 reads CASSGQNAETQYF. The CDR3 DNA is TGTGCCAGCAGCGGCCAGAACGCAGAGACCCAGTACTTC.

Many counts were recorded for this clonotype. The chain is built from TRBV11-2 and TRBJ1-5, with D perhaps TRBD1 (5 bases). V was cut by 1 base and J by 6 bases, with 16 bases left in between. This CDR3 is 16 amino acids long. Germline-derived CDR1 and CDR2 are SGHAT and FQNNGV. The CDR3 loop is CASSLGAGVYSQPQHF. In DNA, the CDR3 is TGTGCCAGCAGCTTAGGTGCGGGGGTCTACAGTCAGCCCCAGCATTTT.

The CDR3 DNA is TGTGCCAGCAGCTCCCCCCCTAGCGGGGTCTGGGCCCAGTACTTC. It is translated as CASSSPPSGVWAQYF. V is TRBV7-9 and J is TRBJ2-5; 9 bases are shared with TRBD2. Germline trimming cut 4 bases from V and 9 bases from J; bases unmatched to any gene: 12. This CDR3 is built from 15 residues. In germline, CDR1 is SEHNR, CDR2 FQNEAQ (reference sequence). The variable domain in full, with the rest retrieved from reference TRBV7-9 and TRBJ2-5, is DTGVSQNPRHKITKRGQNVTFRCDPISEHNRLYWYRQTLGQGPEFLTYFQNEAQLEKSRLLSDRFSAERPKGSFSTLEIQRTEQGDSAMYLCASSSPPSGVWAQYFGPGTRLLVL.

The chain links TRBV14 to TRBJ2-5; tentative D call: TRBD2 (5 bases). This CDR3 has 13 amino acids. CDR1 and CDR2 (germline): SGHDN, FVKESK. Trimming took off 1 base at V and 7 bases at J, with 10 bases between the two ends. The CDR3 DNA reads TGTGCCAGCAGCCAAGTCGGCGAGGGGACCCAGTACTTC. This codes for CASSQVGEGTQYF.

This clonotype came up a few times. The chain combines TRBV27 with TRBJ2-1, with TRBD2 identical over 8 bases. J was trimmed by 3 bases and V by 2 bases; bases with no gene match: 3. Germline-derived CDR1 and CDR2 are MNHEY and SMNVEV (reference sequence). The CDR3 covers 15 residues. In DNA, the CDR3 is TGTGCCAGCAGTTTAGCGGGGGGTCTCTACAATGAGCAGTTCTTC. It specifies CASSLAGGLYNEQFF.

Turning to this clonotype: A read error may account for a junction end that differs from germline. This rearrangement joins TRBV13 to TRBJ1-6; perhaps TRBD1 as D (6 bases). The CDR3 runs to 15 residues. Germline-derived CDR1 and CDR2 are PRHDT and FYEKMQ (reference sequence). This chain's CDR3 is CASSSPGQSNSPFHF. CDR3 nucleotides: TGTGCCAGCAGCTCACCGGGACAAAGTAATTCACCCTTCCACTTT.

This clonotype was counted at least ten times. The V call is TRBV6-6, the J call TRBJ1-2, with D hard to call. Germline lookup yields CDR1 MNHNY and CDR2 SVGAGI (reference sequence). CDR3 length equals 14 residues. V dropped 1 base and J dropped 6 bases, with 12 bases sitting between them. This CDR3 reads CASSYFQDLNGYTF. The CDR3 DNA reads as TGTGCCAGCAGTTACTTCCAGGATCTTAATGGCTACACCTTC.

This clonotype was detected ten times or more. The chain combines TRBV28 with TRBJ2-3; 9 bases line up with TRBD1. Germline assignment: CDR1 MDHEN and CDR2 SYDVKM. J gave up 5 bases and V 3 bases, and 15 bases lay outside the gene matches. There are 18 residues in the CDR3. In nucleotides, the CDR3 is TGTGCCAGCAGTTTCCACAGGGGGCGGCCGGACAGCCAAGATACGCAGTATTTT. This encodes CASSFHRGRPDSQDTQYF.

This clonotype has at least ten counts. V usage is TRBV27 and J usage is TRBJ2-7, with D unresolved. Trimming removed 5 bases from V and 3 bases from J, with 11 bases in between. In germline, CDR1 is MNHEY, CDR2 SMNVEV (reference sequence). This CDR3 contains 13 residues. CDR3 sequence reads: CASSPRTNYEQYF. The DNA of the CDR3 is TGTGCCAGCAGTCCGAGGACCAACTACGAGCAGTACTTC.

This clonotype occurred many times. The chain couples TRBV2 to TRBJ2-4, with 9 bases identical to TRBD1. V gave up 8 bases and J gave up 5 bases; unmatched junction bases: 13. Germline V gives CDR1 SNHLY, CDR2 FYNNEI. CDR3 length equals 16 residues. The CDR3 nucleotides read TGTGCCAGCTACCGACAGATCAGACAGGGGGAAAACATTCAGTACTTC. Its translation: CASYRQIRQGENIQYF.

Of note for this clonotype: A read error may explain this, as a much larger clone is one base away. This chain joins TRBV7-8 and TRBJ2-7, with D hard to call. CDR3 length equals 12 residues. Trimming removed 0 bases at V and 9 bases at J, with 9 bases between. Per the germline V gene, CDR1 is SGHVS and CDR2 is FQNEAQ. CDR3 protein: CASSLAVYRQYF. As DNA, the CDR3 is TGTGCCAGCAGCTTAGCGGTCTACAGGCAGTACTTC.

This clonotype was counted ten times or more. V and J are TRBV20-1 and TRBJ1-5; D is perhaps TRBD1 (5 bases). There are 14 residues in the CDR3. The V gene's germline CDR1 is DFQATT and CDR2 SNEGSKA (reference sequence). V lost 7 bases and J lost 5, with 18 bases in between. CDR3 coding DNA: TGCAGTGTCTGGAGGCAGGGATCGTATCAGCCCCAGCATTTT. Encoded protein: CSVWRQGSYQPQHF.

This clonotype has at least ten counts. V usage is TRBV2 and J usage is TRBJ2-1, with 11 bases identical to TRBD2. The germline CDR1 and CDR2 sequences are SNHLY and FYNNEI. Trimming at V came to 5 bases and at J to 3 bases, leaving 12 bases not matched to a gene. CDR3 size: 18 residues. CDR3 nucleotide sequence: TGTGCCAGCAGTTGGCCCCTGACTAGCGGGGAAAACTACAATGAGCAGTTCTTC. This translates into CASSWPLTSGENYNEQFF.

This clonotype was seen many times. The chain recombines TRBV20-1 with TRBJ2-1; D is possibly TRBD2 (6 bases). From germline, CDR1 is DFQATT and CDR2 SNEGSKA (reference sequence). The CDR3 spans 16 residues. V gave up 0 bases and J gave up 0 bases, with 12 bases separating them. The CDR3 bases are TGCAGTGCTAGAGATGGACTATCGAGCTCCTACAATGAGCAGTTCTTC. Translated, it gives CSARDGLSSSYNEQFF.

This clonotype has a count of ten or more. The chain joins TRBV2 to TRBJ2-3, with D tentatively TRBD2 (5 bases). This CDR3 has 15 amino acids. The V end was cut by 2 bases, the J end by 8 bases, with 17 bases between. Germline loops: CDR1 SNHLY, CDR2 FYNNEI. The CDR3 DNA sequence: TGTGCCAGCAGTGAACCCGGAGGCCCAGCCGCTACGCAGTATTTT. Protein sequence: CASSEPGGPAATQYF.

A note on this clonotype: This may be a read error: a much more frequent sequence differs by one nucleotide. This chain joins TRBV19 and TRBJ2-2; no definite D call. Trimming left V 9 bases short and J 3 bases short, with 17 bases between. The CDR3 runs to 15 residues. CDR1 and CDR2 (germline): LNHDA, SQIVND (reference sequence). The DNA of the CDR3 is TGTGCCAGCCCCCGCCTCCATTGGGACACCGGGGAGCTGTTTTTT. Translating it yields CASPRLHWDTGELFF.

This clonotype came up many times. This sequence joins TRBV30 and TRBJ2-7; TRBD1 aligns across 7 bases. The V segment lost 5 bases and the J segment 3 bases; nucleotides outside the gene matches: 4. Germline V gives CDR1 GTSNPN, CDR2 SVGIG (reference sequence). There are 12 residues in the CDR3. The CDR3 DNA is TGTGCCTGGGGGAGACAGGGCTACGAGCAGTACTTC. It translates to CAWGRQGYEQYF.

This clonotype was observed many times. The V call is TRBV29-1, the J call TRBJ2-5, with 11 nucleotides matching TRBD1. V lost 2 bases, J lost 5 bases, and 4 bases stayed unmatched. CDR3 length: 14 amino acids. Germline V gives CDR1 SQVTM, CDR2 ANQGSEA. This chain's CDR3 is CSVEWTGGLETQYF. For the CDR3, the DNA is TGCAGCGTTGAATGGACAGGGGGCCTGGAGACCCAGTACTTC.

In the case of this clonotype: Compared with germline, one end of the junction differs, possibly owing to a read error. The V gene is TRBV11-2, the J gene TRBJ1-1, with D uncertain. The CDR3 runs to 12 residues. Germline V gives CDR1 SGHAT, CDR2 FQNNGV. This CDR3 is CASSLENPEAFF. CDR3 sequence (DNA): TGTGCCAGCAGCTTAGAGAACCCTGAAGCTTTCTTT.

A few counts support this clonotype. Mismatch with germline at one junction end may stem from a read error. The chain recombines TRBV13 with TRBJ2-7; tentative D call: TRBD1 (6 bases). Germline CDR1 reads PRHDT; CDR2 reads FYEKMQ (reference sequence). This CDR3 is built from 14 residues. CDR3 protein: CASSPEQGSYGQYF. CDR3 sequence (DNA): TGTGCCAGCAGCCCGGAACAGGGCTCCTACGGGCAGTACTTC.

Many counts were recorded for this clonotype. V and J are TRBV6-2 or TRBV6-3 and TRBJ1-2; the D gene is possibly TRBD1 (6 bases). Germline V gene sequence: CDR1 MNHEY, CDR2 SVGEGT. This CDR3 is 13 amino acids long. V lost 6 bases to trimming and J lost 2 bases, with 10 bases between them. In nucleotides, the CDR3 is TGTGCCAGCAGCCAGGGGAAGAACTATGGCTACACCTTC. Residues: CASSQGKNYGYTF.

This clonotype was counted at least ten times. This chain links TRBV7-6 with TRBJ2-2, with TRBD2 matching over 7 bases. This CDR3 has 16 residues. With V trimmed by 1 base and J by 6 bases, 8 bases remained unmatched. Germline V gives CDR1 SGHVS, CDR2 FNYEAQ. For the CDR3, the DNA is TGTGCCAGCAGCTTAGAGGGGCTAGCGGAGGCCGGGGAGCTGTTTTTT. Its translation is CASSLEGLAEAGELFF.

The sample holds many counts of this clonotype. The chain uses TRBV27 and TRBJ1-5, with a tentative D call TRBD1 (6 bases). The V gene lost 6 bases and the J gene lost 3 bases, with 21 bases spanning the gap. The CDR3 is made up of 17 amino acids. The germline V gene encodes CDR1 MNHEY and CDR2 SMNVEV (reference sequence). The CDR3 DNA reads as TGTGCCAGCAGGGCGGGGGACACAGGTTACCCCAATCAGCCCCAGCATTTT. Residues: CASRAGDTGYPNQPQHF.

This clonotype was counted at least ten times. The J gene is TRBJ2-1, the V gene TRBV2; D is uncertain. Germline CDR1 and CDR2: SNHLY and FYNNEI. Deletions cut 7 bases from V and 3 bases from J, with 13 bases between. The CDR3 extends over 14 amino acids. The CDR3 DNA sequence: TGTGCCAGCACCGGAATCTCGTTCTACAATGAGCAGTTCTTC. Translating it yields CASTGISFYNEQFF.

This clonotype was recorded at least ten times. The chain recombines TRBV28 with TRBJ1-5, with TRBD1 as a possible D gene (5 bases). The ends were cut back, 5 bases at V and 2 bases at J, with 13 bases in the middle. This CDR3 is 15 amino acids long. CDR1 and CDR2 (germline): MDHEN, SYDVKM. The CDR3 is CASSTIRGGNQPQHF. The CDR3 DNA is TGTGCCAGCAGTACTATCCGGGGGGGCAATCAGCCCCAGCATTTT. Variable domain in full (rest from reference TRBV28 and TRBJ1-5): DVKVTQSSRYLVKRTGEKVFLECVQDMDHENMFWYRQDPGLGLRLIYFSYDVKMKEKGDIPEGYSVSREKKERFSLILESASTNQTSMYLCASSTIRGGNQPQHFGDGTRLSIL.

In this sample, this clonotype turned up many times. The J gene is TRBJ2-2, the V gene TRBV19, with D maybe TRBD2 (5 bases). The CDR3 sequence is 15 residues long. The V end was cut by 3 bases, the J end by 5 bases, with 13 bases between. Germline V gene data show CDR1 as LNHDA and CDR2 as SQIVND (reference sequence). This chain's CDR3 is CASSIPGDGTGELFF. The CDR3 coding sequence is TGTGCCAGTAGTATCCCCGGGGATGGGACCGGGGAGCTGTTTTTT.